This TCR beta chain originates from a study of Ad26.COV2.S vaccination and SARS-CoV-2 variants. Findings and caveats of the study: Spike-specific responses of CD8+ and CD4+ T cells were reported to display substantial breadth after vaccination. Possible underestimation of total T cell responses by the TCR breadth and depth analyses was noted.

The table came from immunoSEQ multiplex PCR; TCRdb's copy has only in-frame clones and leaves some out. Here the sample spans over 400,000 clones, 92% being singletons. Described treatment: around 19 received Ad26.COV2.S at low or high dose, single or two shots; five or six received placebo; per-sample allocation not given. It was on day 63 after the first vaccine or placebo injection that samples were taken. This clone occurred once. As yet, its antigen is unknown. The source is a person between 18 and 60 years old who received the Ad26.COV2.S COVID-19 vaccine or a placebo. The sample here was peripheral blood, taken in a trial of Ad26.COV2.S vaccine versus placebo.

This CDR3 reads CASSTSWGQYF. DNA of the CDR3: TGTGCCAGCAGCACCTCTTGGGGGCAGTACTTC. The rearrangement links TRBV2 to TRBJ2-7; the D is unclear. The CDR3 length is 11 residues. Trimming cost V 6 bases and J 9 bases, with 12 bases left between them. Germline V gives CDR1 SNHLY, CDR2 FYNNEI. Full variable domain (outside the CDR3, taken from reference TRBV2 and TRBJ2-7): EPEVTQTPSHQVTQMGQEVILRCVPISNHLYFYWYRQILGQKVEFLVSFYNNEISEKSEIFDDQFSVERPDGSNFTLKIRSTKLEDSAMYFCASSTSWGQYFGPGTRLTVT.